These 30 T cell receptor beta chains originate from one sample sequenced in a study of T cell changes during pregnancy in multiple sclerosis. Repertoires were generated with immunoSEQ multiplex PCR, while TCRdb's copy carries only in-frame clones and drops some. The table records tens of thousands of clones, 85% to 95% of them present only once. The input for sequencing was peripheral blood, taken in the first trimester of pregnancy. These receptors all come from a female donor in good health, enrolled as a control in a pregnancy study.

This chain connects TRBV18 to TRBJ2-1; 7 bases agree with TRBD1. The V and J ends lost 2 bases and 5 bases, in that order; junction bases with no gene match: 6. CDR1 and CDR2 from the germline V gene are KGHSH and LQKENI. CDR3 length: 15 amino acids. In nucleotides, the CDR3 is TGTGCCAGCTCACCATCGGGACAGTTTGACAATGAGCAGTTCTTC. It is translated as CASSPSGQFDNEQFF.

Only one count was recorded for this clone. The chain combines TRBV13 with TRBJ2-5; a possible D gene is TRBD2 (5 bases). The CDR3 runs to 14 residues. V was pared by 4 bases and J by 4 bases, with 13 bases between. The germline V gene encodes CDR1 PRHDT and CDR2 FYEKMQ (reference sequence). This CDR3 is CASSYGEGRETQYF. CDR3 sequence (DNA): TGTGCCAGCAGCTACGGAGAGGGAAGAGAGACCCAGTACTTC.

This clone occurred a few times. The chain joins TRBV11-2 to TRBJ1-5; D is possibly TRBD1 (5 bases). The germline V gene has CDR1 SGHAT and CDR2 FQNNGV. V gave up 5 bases and J gave up 4 bases, with 15 bases separating them. The CDR3 has 15 residues. Here the CDR3 DNA reads TGTGCCAGCAGCCGTGGGGGGAACTCAAATCAGCCCCAGCATTTT. Its translation is CASSRGGNSNQPQHF. The variable domain in full, with the rest retrieved from reference TRBV11-2 and TRBJ1-5, is EAGVAQSPRYKIIEKRQSVAFWCNPISGHATLYWYQQILGQGPKLLIQFQNNGVVDDSQLPKDRFSAERLKGVDSTLKIQPAKLEDSAVYLCASSRGGNSNQPQHFGDGTRLSIL.

The chain uses TRBV6-6 and TRBJ1-2; tentative D call: TRBD1 (5 bases). Trimming took off 2 bases at V and 0 bases at J, with 13 bases between the two ends. The germline gives CDR1 MNHNY, CDR2 SVGAGI (reference sequence). CDR3 length equals 16 residues. Here the CDR3 reads CASSYGAVLPNYGYTF. The CDR3 DNA reads TGTGCCAGCAGTTACGGGGCCGTGCTCCCTAACTATGGCTACACCTTC.

This chain uses TRBV2 with TRBJ2-3; perhaps TRBD2 as D (6 bases). Germline CDR1 and CDR2: SNHLY and FYNNEI. V was clipped by 4 bases and J by 1 base, with 6 bases between them. The CDR3 contains 13 residues. The CDR3 spells CASSGGGTDTQYF. The CDR3 coding sequence is TGTGCCAGCAGTGGGGGGGGCACAGATACGCAGTATTTT. The variable domain in full, completed from reference TRBV2 and TRBJ2-3, reads EPEVTQTPSHQVTQMGQEVILRCVPISNHLYFYWYRQILGQKVEFLVSFYNNEISEKSEIFDDQFSVERPDGSNFTLKIRSTKLEDSAMYFCASSGGGTDTQYFGPGTRLTVL.

This chain joins TRBV4-1 and TRBJ1-3, with TRBD1 as a possible D gene (6 bases). V shed 6 bases and J shed 0 bases, with 18 bases lying between them. In germline, CDR1 is MGHRA, CDR2 YSYEKL. The CDR3 spans 17 residues. CDR3 nucleotide sequence: TGCGCCAGCAGATCATGGGGGGGCCCAGCCTCTGGAAACACCATATATTTT. Translating it yields CASRSWGGPASGNTIYF.

The V call is TRBV28, the J call TRBJ1-5; 8 bases are a match to TRBD1. This CDR3 comprises 14 residues. V lost 6 bases, J lost 5 bases, and 6 bases stayed unmatched. CDR1 MDHEN and CDR2 SYDVKM come from the germline V gene. CDR3 DNA: TGTGCCAGCAGCAGGGGGCATAGGGATCAGCCCCAGCATTTT. Encoded protein: CASSRGHRDQPQHF.

V and J are TRBV11-2 and TRBJ1-5; 7 nucleotides match TRBD1. This CDR3 has 15 residues. CDR1 SGHAT and CDR2 FQNNGV come from the germline V gene. V lost 3 bases to trimming and J lost 5 bases; unmatched junction nucleotides: 7. CDR3 nucleotides: TGTGCCAGCAGCTTTGAAGGGGGCAAGGATCAGCCCCAGCATTTT. Translated: CASSFEGGKDQPQHF.

This clone was observed a handful of times. This chain uses TRBV28 with TRBJ2-7, with 11 bases that match TRBD1. Unmatched junction bases numbered 5, after V lost 6 bases and J lost 1 base. The CDR3 runs 15 residues. Germline V lookup: CDR1 MDHEN, CDR2 SYDVKM. CDR3 sequence: CASRGDRGGSYEQYF. Here the CDR3 DNA reads TGTGCCAGCAGGGGGGACAGGGGGGGGTCCTACGAGCAGTACTTC.

The gene calls are TRBV4-2 and TRBJ2-2; D possibly corresponds to TRBD1 (6 bases). The CDR3 is 13 residues long. V was pared by 3 bases and J by 6 bases, with 8 bases between. Germline CDR1 and CDR2: LGHNA and YNFKEQ. CDR3 coding DNA: TGTGCCAGCAGCCAGGCAGGGGCCGGGGAGCTGTTTTTT. Amino acid sequence: CASSQAGAGELFF.

This clone occurred once. The V gene is TRBV5-5, the J gene TRBJ2-3, with 10 positions matching TRBD2. Germline CDR1 SGHKS, CDR2 YYEKEE (reference sequence). The CDR3 is 17 amino acids. V shed 1 base and J 1 base; nucleotides not matched to a gene: 6. The CDR3 nucleotides are TGTGCCAGCAGCTTGAAGCGGGGGGGCCGAGGCACAGATACGCAGTATTTT. It codes for CASSLKRGGRGTDTQYF. The full variable domain, rest sourced from reference TRBV5-5 and TRBJ2-3, is DAGVTQSPTHLIKTRGQQVTLRCSPISGHKSVSWYQQVLGQGPQFIFQYYEKEERGRGNFPDRFSARQFPNYSSELNVNALLLGDSALYLCASSLKRGGRGTDTQYFGPGTRLTVL.

The sample holds a few counts of this clone. The genes are TRBV4-3 and TRBJ2-7, with a tentative D call TRBD2 (5 bases). The CDR3 length is 15 residues. Germline CDR1 and CDR2: LGHNA and YSLEER. With 0 bases removed from V and 4 bases from J, the gap between germline ends came to 13 bases. This CDR3 is CASSQDRVPGYEQYF. As DNA, the CDR3 is TGCGCCAGCAGCCAAGATCGGGTCCCGGGATACGAGCAGTACTTC.

This chain links TRBV4-2 with TRBJ2-5; 8 bases map to TRBD2. The ends lost 0 bases at V and 3 bases at J; junction bases unmatched: 12. The CDR3 is 18 amino acids. Germline-derived CDR1 and CDR2 are LGHNA and YNFKEQ. The CDR3 DNA reads as TGTGCCAGCAGCCAAGACCGCCGAGGAGCGGGGGTGAAAGAGACCCAGTACTTC. This encodes CASSQDRRGAGVKETQYF.

The gene calls are TRBV6-1 and TRBJ2-2; D remains ambiguous. Trimming took 6 bases from V and 2 from J, leaving 4 bases between them. The CDR3 consists of 12 residues. The V gene's germline CDR1 is MNHNS and CDR2 SASEGT. The CDR3 is CASRTNTGELFF. CDR3 coding DNA: TGTGCCAGCAGGACTAACACCGGGGAGCTGTTTTTT.

J is TRBJ2-1 and V is TRBV4-3; 8 bases align to TRBD1. Germline V gene lookup returns CDR1 LGHNA and CDR2 YSLEER. V gave up 3 bases and J gave up 5 bases; unmatched junction bases: 12. CDR3 length: 17 amino acids. Written as DNA, the CDR3 is TGCGCCAGCAGCCACCCCCGCGCGGGGACAGGAGACAATGAGCAGTTCTTC. As protein: CASSHPRAGTGDNEQFF.

The chain uses TRBV19 and TRBJ1-5; a weak D match, TRBD1 (6 bases). CDR1 and CDR2 (germline): LNHDA, SQIVND (reference sequence). The CDR3 is 15 residues long. V gave up 5 bases and J gave up 4 bases, with 15 bases separating them. CDR3 region: CASSRLGGPNQPQHF. Here the CDR3 DNA reads TGTGCCAGTAGTCGTCTGGGGGGGCCAAATCAGCCCCAGCATTTT.

V is TRBV30 and J is TRBJ1-2; the D gene is possibly TRBD1 (6 bases). Germline-derived CDR1 and CDR2 are GTSNPN and SVGIG (reference sequence). Trimming removed 1 base at V and 4 bases at J, with 10 bases between. CDR3 length: 13 amino acids. The CDR3 DNA reads as TGTGCCTGGAGTGAGGACAGTTTCTATGGCTACACCTTC. Translation: CAWSEDSFYGYTF.

The J gene is TRBJ1-1, the V gene TRBV13, with TRBD1 as a possible D gene (6 bases). This CDR3 has 12 amino acids. Trimming removed 4 bases from V and 9 bases from J, with 12 bases in between. Germline loops: CDR1 PRHDT, CDR2 FYEKMQ (reference sequence). The CDR3 nucleotides read TGTGCCAGCAGCTCCTCGGACAGCAAAGCTTTCTTT. Translating it yields CASSSSDSKAFF.

The V gene is TRBV18, the J gene TRBJ2-4; D may be TRBD2 (7 bases). The CDR3 has 14 residues. Germline-derived CDR1 and CDR2 are KGHSH and LQKENI. Trimming removed 3 bases at V and 9 bases at J, with 15 bases between. The CDR3 sequence: CASSPRGPESIQYF. The DNA for the CDR3 is TGTGCCAGCTCACCGCGGGGGCCGGAGAGCATTCAGTACTTC.

The chain uses TRBV11-1 and TRBJ2-3; TRBD2 might be the D (6 bases). The CDR3 covers 15 residues. The V gene's germline CDR1 is SGHAT and CDR2 FQDESV (reference sequence). V was trimmed by 5 bases and J by 5 bases, leaving 17 bases between them. CDR3 loop: CASSPGTPGGDTQYF. CDR3 bases: TGTGCCAGCAGCCCCGGGACTCCCGGCGGAGATACGCAGTATTTT.

The rearrangement joins TRBV7-2 to TRBJ1-5, with D perhaps TRBD1 (5 bases). The V end was cut by 6 bases, the J end by 0 bases, with 9 bases between. In germline, CDR1 is SGHTA, CDR2 FQGNSA. The CDR3 is made up of 14 amino acids. The DNA for the CDR3 is TGTGCCAGCAGACTGACAGATAGCAATCAGCCCCAGCATTTT. Residues: CASRLTDSNQPQHF.

CDR3 nucleotide sequence: TGTGCCAGCAGTCTTCCCTTCAGGGGGCGGTACAATGAGCAGTTCTTC. Translation: CASSLPFRGRYNEQFF. V gene TRBV28 combines with J gene TRBJ2-1; TRBD1 aligns across 8 bases. Germline V CDR1 and CDR2: MDHEN, SYDVKM. The V and J ends lost 5 bases and 4 bases, in that order; junction bases with no gene match: 10. This CDR3 region has 16 residues.

This chain links TRBV30 with TRBJ1-3; no reliable D call. V was clipped by 4 bases and J by 4 bases, with 11 bases between them. Germline V gives CDR1 GTSNPN, CDR2 SVGIG (reference sequence). CDR3 length: 13 amino acids. The CDR3 protein is CAWTRAGGNTIYF. The CDR3, as DNA: TGTGCCTGGACTCGGGCGGGGGGAAACACCATATATTTT.

The chain joins TRBV4-3 to TRBJ1-4, with D possibly TRBD1 on 6 matching bases. From germline, CDR1 is LGHNA and CDR2 YSLEER. V lost 1 base and J 0 bases, leaving 12 bases between the germline ends. The CDR3 runs 17 residues. CDR3 region: CASSQVGHPATNEKLFF. The DNA for the CDR3 is TGCGCCAGCAGCCAAGTGGGACACCCGGCAACTAATGAAAAACTGTTTTTT.

This rearrangement joins TRBV19 to TRBJ2-5; weak D call: TRBD1 (6 bases). Germline V gene lookup returns CDR1 LNHDA and CDR2 SQIVND (reference sequence). Trimming left V 3 bases short and J 4 bases short, with 15 bases between. The CDR3 is made up of 15 amino acids. CDR3 residues: CASSIVTGFGETQYF. The CDR3 DNA follows: TGTGCCAGTAGTATTGTGACAGGATTTGGAGAGACCCAGTACTTC.

The rearrangement uses TRBV4-3 and TRBJ1-2; D gene uncertain. The CDR3 loop spans 14 amino acids. Trimming shortened V by 1 base and J by 2 bases, and 8 bases separated the two germline ends. Germline V gene data show CDR1 as LGHNA and CDR2 as YSLEER. The CDR3 nucleotides are TGCGCCAGCAGCCAAGTATTCGGGAACTATGGCTACACCTTC. This sequence encodes CASSQVFGNYGYTF.

The rearrangement uses TRBV28 and TRBJ2-2; possible D gene TRBD2, 6 bases. The CDR3 length is 17 residues. Germline V gene sequence: CDR1 MDHEN, CDR2 SYDVKM. V was trimmed by 7 bases and J by 8 bases, leaving 26 bases between them. The CDR3 DNA is TGTGCCAGCACCCCCCCAAATGGGGGGATGAAACTAGGGGAGCTGTTTTTT. This codes for CASTPPNGGMKLGELFF.

This clone was seen only once. The chain couples TRBV2 to TRBJ2-3; no clear D gene. The CDR3 contains 13 residues. Germline V gives CDR1 SNHLY, CDR2 FYNNEI. Trimming cost V 6 bases and J 0 bases, with 7 bases left between them. For the CDR3, the DNA is TGTGCCAGCAGCCACACAAGCACAGATACGCAGTATTTT. As protein: CASSHTSTDTQYF.

The chain uses TRBV18 and TRBJ2-3; D gene unclear. Trimming left V 1 base short and J 6 bases short, with 8 bases between. The CDR3 spans 13 residues. Germline V gene lookup returns CDR1 KGHSH and CDR2 LQKENI. Written as DNA, the CDR3 is TGTGCCAGCTCACCACAGCAACAGGATACGCAGTATTTT. It encodes CASSPQQQDTQYF.

The genes are TRBV28 and TRBJ1-6, with 8 bases matching TRBD1. In germline, CDR1 is MDHEN, CDR2 SYDVKM. The CDR3 runs 17 residues. The J segment lost 1 base and the V segment lost 4 bases, leaving 6 bases of the junction unmatched. CDR3 bases: TGTGCCAGCAGTTGGACAGGGCGGGGATCCTATAATTCACCCCTCCACTTT. Translating gives CASSWTGRGSYNSPLHF. The complete variable domain, with remaining parts taken from reference TRBV28 and TRBJ1-6, reads DVKVTQSSRYLVKRTGEKVFLECVQDMDHENMFWYRQDPGLGLRLIYFSYDVKMKEKGDIPEGYSVSREKKERFSLILESASTNQTSMYLCASSWTGRGSYNSPLHFGNGTRLTVT.